This T cell receptor (beta chain) was documented in a study of spatial heterogeneity in lung cancer. About the study: The mean occurrence of each unique TCR and UMI combination in raw reads exceeded nine.

Study-wide points: Ubiquitous expanded tumor TCRs surfaced in blood more at resection than they did at follow-up.

About this clonotype: Its antigen is unknown.

MiXCR was run by TCRdb on the 5' RACE reads, yielding one entry per CDR3 protein. The table lists more than 75,000 distinct CDR3 sequences, 10% to 15% of them singletons. CDR1 and CDR2 (germline): DFQATT, SNEGSKA (reference sequence). This CDR3 is 12 amino acids long. Trimming pared 2 bases from V and 6 bases from J, leaving 7 bases between. Time point of the sample: sample taken at primary tumor resection. The input material, whole RNA from tumor, nontumor lung or frozen PBMC, was sequenced unsorted. V and J are TRBV20-1 and TRBJ2-2; D perhaps matches TRBD2 (5 bases). Specimen: PBMCs, collected at surgery. The receptor's source is a male donor with early-stage non-small cell lung cancer. Here the CDR3 DNA reads TGCAGTGCTAGACGGGGAGCCGGGGAGCTGTTTTTT. Translation: CSARRGAGELFF.